This TCR beta chain stems from a study of cytomegalovirus exposure and HLA in healthy donors (dated by TCRdb to about 2017). Broadly, across the study: In an earlier analysis of 587 of the donors, 276 Gb of sequence data and 90 million to 130 million unique TCR beta sequences from some 170 million T cells were reported. An early release that covered around 590 HLA-typed donors contained approximately 300 gigabases of sequencing data and tens of millions of unique TCR sequences. The genetic ancestry cluster associated with self-reported Caucasian donors included about four fifths of the 398 genotyped donors. The aim of the study was to test whether cataloging public T cell receptors could identify signatures of past pathogen exposure. The study used immunosequencing to profile the T cell repertoires of around 600 subjects and linked those repertoires to cytomegalovirus serostatus. In addition to the first cohort of 500 to 850 subjects, a separate validation cohort of approximately 130 different subjects was used. The study combined high-throughput TCR immunosequencing, statistical association of individual TCRs with disease status, and machine learning to predict cytomegalovirus infection status. A later analysis re-examined previously published TCR beta repertoires from roughly 720 donors and added high-resolution HLA genotyping to investigate patterns of TCR occurrence. Rather than drawing on any new phenotypic data, the later analysis identified candidate immune exposures from TCR beta sequences and the way those sequences occurred across donors. An earlier analysis of around 540 of the donors applied high-throughput TCR beta sequencing to assess whether each TCR beta V gene segment acted as functional or pseudogenic. Donor age, sex, ethnicity and CMV serostatus were collected together with the repertoire data. A later genetic analysis took genome-wide SNP genotypes for 398 of the 666 donors and used that subset as a discovery cohort. Every discovery cohort repertoire had been produced on one sequencing platform. HLA typing included class I and class II loci at four-digit resolution. Typing coverage differed by locus: A, B, C, DRB1 and DQB1 were typed in about 620-630 donors, DQA1 in 500 to 550, DPA1 in nearly 610, and DPB1 in approximately 450. About five DR-DQ haplotypes were handled as single units for association and clustering because linkage in the cohort was strong. Across roughly 420 genotyped donors of the cohort, an average of about 250,000 unique TCR beta nucleotide sequences per donor were sequenced, and 15% to 20% of those sequences were non-productive.

The library came from the immunoSEQ multiplex PCR assay. A mixture of 60 forward primers for TCR Vbeta segments and 13 reverse primers for TCR Jbeta segments was used in the multiplex PCR. The CDR3 region of rearranged TCR beta genes was amplified from genomic DNA with a multiplex PCR assay. The amplified TCR beta libraries were sequenced on the Illumina HiSeq System as 87-base-pair reads. The study's own analysis went as follows. Across the roughly 670 repertoires, a later analysis counted some 81 million unique TCR beta chains, roughly 11 million of which were shared by at least two donors. Raw reads were error-corrected and collapsed into unique sequences with a nearest-neighbor algorithm that merged closely related sequences to remove PCR and sequencing errors. V, D and J gene segments were assigned by aligning CDR3 sequences to IMGT reference sequences. For a sequence to be retained, a match of at least six nucleotides was required to both a V gene segment and a J gene segment. A rearrangement counted as productive if the CDR3 had no stop codons and remained in frame with V and J, and every other rearrangement counted as non-productive. Following IMGT convention, CDR3 was defined as the stretch from the second conserved V-encoded cysteine up to the conserved J-encoded phenylalanine. Sequences without an unambiguous match to a single V gene segment were excluded from the earlier analysis of a few hundred of the donors. In an earlier analysis of approximately 590 of the donors, V segments were called functional above 56.7% productive rearrangements and were called segregating when the between-donor standard deviation exceeded 5%. A statistical classification framework was developed to diagnose cytomegalovirus status using the catalog of TCR beta chain sequences. A later analysis assigned V and J genes by comparing TCR nucleotide sequences with IMGT/GENE-DB human TR gene sequences. A later analysis assigned CDR3 sequences and most-parsimonious VDJ recombination scenarios with the TCRdist pipeline. In a later analysis, each TCR beta chain was defined by its CDR3 amino acid sequence together with its V-gene family, and reads without a unique V-gene family were excluded. A later analysis removed 450 to 600 highly shared, low-generation-probability nucleotide sequences to deal with suspected cross-contamination and a sequencing artifact. For each public chain, a later analysis derived a clonal expansion index from normalized ranks of inferred template counts within each repertoire. A later analysis computed generation probabilities with a VDJ recombination model fitted to out-of-frame rearrangements, and checked the results against IGoR. In a later analysis, TCR-TCR, TCR-HLA and TCR-CMV co-occurrence was scored with hypergeometric tests, and a repertoire-size bias correction was applied to TCR pairs. To estimate false discovery rates, a later analysis permuted the HLA or CMV assignments 20 times. In a later analysis, co-occurring TCRs were grouped with DBSCAN, and TCRdist sequence similarity was added when clustering was performed within HLA-allele-positive subsets. Repertoires with fewer than 30,000 or more than 120,000 public chains, plus five repertoires with anomalous nucleotide sharing, were excluded from co-occurrence clustering. The immuneACCESS repertoire file appears here via TCRdb, limited to in-frame rearrangements. These files lack a portion of the clones; in checked studies, under half of the deficit traces to unresolved V genes, and the cause of the others is not known. V and J calls and clone size follow that table, whereas D and trimming were derived from the DNA. This sample is represented by fewer than 200,000 clones; more than 9.5% of them were singletons. Of the sample, 7.8% falls within the top ten clones.

Summary of the overall study and its limitations: Several of the top co-occurrence clusters appeared to be linked to parvovirus B19, influenza, CMV and Epstein-Barr virus, according to a later analysis. In vitro tests confirmed that a few of the cytomegalovirus-associated TCR beta chains recognize cytomegalovirus antigens. A further reported finding was that TCR beta sequences accurately predicted the HLA-A and HLA-B alleles for most subjects in the first cohort. The earlier analysis of nearly 600 of the donors excluded over 15 rarely observed V segments, including chromosome 9 orphons, because counts were too low. Correlated functional status among segregating V segments might reflect linkage disequilibrium, but an unknown experimental factor could not be ruled out. Sequencing depth was assumed to be roughly uniform across donors in the presence/absence analyses, though that assumption may not hold. A later analysis found that most CMV-associated TCR beta chains appeared HLA-restricted, with HLA associations seemingly driven largely by CMV exposure. In a later analysis, HLA-associated TCR beta chains showed more clonal expansion and lower generation probabilities than non-associated chains that were equally common. A later analysis found that TCR association rates varied across HLA loci, with DRB1 alleles showing the most associated TCRs and HLA-C alleles the fewest. A later analysis associated about 17,000 TCR beta sequences with specific HLA alleles at a false discovery rate of 0.05. The sequencing pipeline was judged likely to have produced a cluster of highly shared sequence variants as a technical artifact. The classifier was reported to diagnose cytomegalovirus status with high specificity and sensitivity in both the original and validation cohorts. In an earlier analysis of about 550 of the donors, most TCR beta V segments were observed in productive rearrangements about 90% or about 30% of the time, broadly matching IMGT annotations. The 87-base-pair reads could not distinguish some IMGT-functional V segments, including TRBV6-2 and TRBV6-3, so those segments were excluded. A total of some 180 TCR beta chains were listed by the study as associated with cytomegalovirus. The authors suggested that the approach could potentially be generalized to other disease states and immunological phenotypes. Most TCR sequences were seen in very few donors, while some public TCRs were found in many individuals. A later genetic analysis reported fewer N-insertions in productive TCRs among donors in an Asian-associated ancestry cluster than the roughly 640-donor mean. A later genetic analysis associated a missense DCLRE1C variant with V-gene and J-gene trimming of TCR beta chains, and an independent cohort replicated the association. Immune exposure information for the cohort was limited to CMV serostatus. Because HLA typing was missing for some donors at each locus, association tests included only the typed subset. This cohort had only TCR beta chains sequenced, and the lack of alpha or paired-chain data limited which features could be detected. When HLA alleles, especially DR and DQ, strongly co-occurred, attributing TCR associations to individual alleles was difficult.

The germline V gene (reference sequence) gives CDR1 as SGHNT and CDR2 as YYREEE. V drops 2 bases and J drops 5 bases, leaving 10 bases in between. The CDR3, from cysteine to phenylalanine, totals 14 residues. Just CDR3 DNA is preserved here, 42 bases in frame from base 1. The cohort consisted of 650 to 850 healthy bone marrow donors. All cohort members were sampled while nominally healthy, although unrecorded immune exposures were likely present. The donor was CMV seropositive and belonged to the group of around 300 seropositive cohort members. A peripheral blood sample was collected from each donor, and TCR beta sequencing was performed on peripheral blood mononuclear cells. Genomic DNA was extracted from the blood cell samples with the Qiagen DNeasy Blood Extraction Kit. A word on this clone: What antigen it recognizes has not been identified. Per-base qualities were not stored, and no clone one base away is much larger.

This TCR came from a man over 45 in good health and CMV-seropositive. The chain was built from TRBV5-4 and TRBJ2-2, and TRBD2 may be the D gene, going by 5 matching bases. The sample taken for sequencing was PBMCs. In nucleotides, the sequence is TGTGCCAGCAGCTTCGATACTAGGACCGGGGAGCTGTTTTTT. Translation gives CASSFDTRTGELFF.